These T cell receptor beta chains were read from a single sample in a study of T cells after yellow fever vaccination. TCRdb itself ran the 5' RACE reads through MiXCR, one entry per CDR3 protein. The repertoire holds approximately 300,000 distinct CDR3 sequences, more than 8.5% seen once, with approximately 19% in the top ten. This material consisted of PBMCs, taken on the day of the first yellow fever vaccination. These receptors originate from a man aged 18 to 29 who received the YFV17D yellow fever vaccine. Each CDR3 is given with its conserved first and last residue. Each record gives: D gene, clone size, V gene, J gene, CDR3 protein, CDR3 DNA. A D gene is named only where the DNA matches it firmly. Not all rows give a size; the values are once, few, many and, for expanded clones, a class.

NA	NA	TRBV5-4	TRBJ2-3	CASSNGASLTDTQYF	TGTGCCAGCAGCAACGGGGCCTCACTAACAGATACGCAGTATTTT
TRBD1	few	TRBV6-1	TRBJ1-1	CASSLTGKNTEAFF	TGTGCCAGCAGCCTGACAGGGAAGAACACTGAAGCTTTCTTT
TRBD1	many	TRBV7-9	TRBJ2-5	CASSVWDRKETQYF	TGTGCCAGCAGCGTATGGGACAGAAAAGAGACCCAGTACTTC
TRBD1	NA	TRBV30	TRBJ2-6	CAWNAKGAAGANVLTF	TGTGCCTGGAACGCGAAGGGGGCAGCTGGGGCCAACGTCCTGACTTTC
TRBD1	many	TRBV7-3	TRBJ2-3	CASSLNGQGAADTQYF	TGTGCCAGCAGCCTTAACGGACAGGGCGCGGCAGATACGCAGTATTTT
NA	many	TRBV6-5	TRBJ2-3	CASSYSGDTQYF	TGTGCCAGCAGTTACTCAGGGGATACGCAGTATTTT
NA	NA	TRBV5-1	TRBJ1-2	CASSLRPDVNYGYTF	TGCGCCAGCAGCCTTCGGCCCGACGTTAACTATGGCTACACCTTC
TRBD1	NA	TRBV7-9	TRBJ1-2	CASSAYRGNYGYTF	TGTGCCAGCAGCGCATACAGGGGAAACTATGGCTACACCTTC
TRBD1	many	TRBV7-9	TRBJ2-7	CASSLTGTGPYEQYF	TGTGCCAGCAGCCTTACCGGGACAGGGCCCTACGAGCAGTACTTC
TRBD1	many	TRBV12-3/TRBV12-4	TRBJ1-1	CASSSFPGQVTSAFF	TGTGCCAGCAGTTCCTTCCCGGGACAGGTGACTTCGGCTTTCTTT
TRBD1	NA	TRBV7-8	TRBJ2-3	CASSLEGQGRPDTQYF	TGTGCCAGCAGCTTAGAGGGACAGGGCCGCCCAGATACGCAGTATTTT
NA	NA	TRBV19	TRBJ2-1	CASSISGSSYNEQFF	TGTGCCAGTAGTATAAGTGGGAGCTCCTACAATGAGCAGTTCTTC
NA	NA	TRBV18	TRBJ2-7	CASSPRAEPYEQYF	TGTGCCAGCTCACCAAGGGCAGAGCCCTACGAGCAGTACTTC
NA	NA	TRBV4-3	TRBJ2-2	CASSLQGIFGTGELFF	TGCGCCAGCAGCCTACAGGGAATATTCGGTACCGGGGAGCTGTTTTTT
TRBD2	NA	TRBV4-2	TRBJ2-2	CASSQARGADTGELFF	TGTGCCAGCAGCCAAGCGCGGGGGGCGGACACCGGGGAGCTGTTTTTT
NA	many	TRBV4-2	TRBJ2-7	CASSQEGRNGEQYF	TGTGCCAGCAGCCAAGAGGGGCGGAATGGCGAGCAGTACTTC
NA	NA	TRBV20-1	TRBJ2-6	CSARGPNGANVLTF	TGCAGTGCTAGGGGGCCAAATGGGGCCAACGTCCTGACTTTC
NA	few	TRBV5-4	TRBJ2-1	CASSPLTENSEQFF	TGTGCCAGCAGCCCTTTGACAGAAAACTCTGAGCAGTTCTTC
TRBD1	many	TRBV5-4	TRBJ2-7	CASSLVGQGSYEQYF	TGTGCCAGCAGCTTGGTGGGACAGGGGTCCTACGAGCAGTACTTC
TRBD1	NA	TRBV5-1	TRBJ2-1	CASSLEGTGDYNEQFF	TGCGCCAGCAGCTTGGAGGGGACAGGGGACTACAATGAGCAGTTCTTC
NA	NA	TRBV7-3	TRBJ2-5	CASSTGHQETQYF	TGTGCCAGCAGCACGGGCCACCAAGAGACCCAGTACTTC
NA	few	TRBV15	TRBJ1-5	CATSRGGQFNQPQHF	TGTGCCACCAGCAGGGGAGGACAGTTCAATCAGCCCCAGCATTTT
NA	few	TRBV7-2	TRBJ2-5	CASSLAVGFQETQYF	TGTGCCAGCAGCTTAGCGGTCGGGTTTCAAGAGACCCAGTACTTC
TRBD1	NA	TRBV2	TRBJ1-6	CASSQRQGIGSYNSPLHF	TGTGCCAGCAGTCAAAGACAGGGGATTGGATCCTATAATTCACCCCTCCACTTT
NA	NA	TRBV12-5	TRBJ1-2	CASGSRNREAYGYTF	TGTGCTAGTGGTTCCCGGAACAGGGAGGCCTATGGCTACACCTTC
TRBD2	few	TRBV20-1	TRBJ2-3	CSARDYNTDTQYF	TGCAGTGCTCGGGACTACAACACAGATACGCAGTATTTT
NA	many	TRBV4-3	TRBJ1-5	CASSQGLGGNQPQHF	TGCGCCAGCAGCCAAGGGCTGGGGGGCAATCAGCCCCAGCATTTT
NA	once	TRBV12-3/TRBV12-4	TRBJ2-3	CASRPPNFDHDTQYF	TGTGCCAGCAGACCCCCTAACTTCGACCACGATACGCAGTATTTT
NA	NA	TRBV4-1	TRBJ2-3	CASSQVPPGPPGDTQYF	TGCGCCAGCAGCCAAGTCCCCCCCGGACCCCCCGGGGATACGCAGTATTTT
TRBD1	few	TRBV18	TRBJ2-7	CASSPRSGGYEQYF	TGTGCCAGCTCACCACGTTCAGGGGGCTACGAGCAGTACTTC
NA	few	TRBV12-3/TRBV12-4	TRBJ1-3	CASSLNGNTIYF	TGTGCCAGCAGTTTAAATGGAAACACCATATATTTT
NA	NA	TRBV7-3	TRBJ2-5	CASSLVGAGSQYF	TGTGCCAGCAGCTTAGTGGGGGCCGGATCCCAGTACTTC
NA	NA	TRBV7-6	TRBJ1-6	CASSHNSPGANNSPLHF	TGTGCCAGCAGCCACAACTCGCCCGGTGCCAATAATTCACCCCTCCACTTT
NA	many	TRBV7-3	TRBJ1-1	CASSASANTEAFF	TGTGCCAGCAGCGCGAGCGCGAACACTGAAGCTTTCTTT
TRBD1	NA	TRBV7-6	TRBJ2-3	CASKSGTGGDTQYF	TGTGCCAGCAAATCCGGGACAGGGGGAGATACGCAGTATTTT
TRBD1	few	TRBV7-2	TRBJ1-2	CASSFLPTGDGYTF	TGTGCCAGCAGCTTTTTACCGACAGGGGACGGCTACACCTTC
TRBD2	NA	TRBV10-3	TRBJ2-1	CAISVSASGGAQSSYNEQFF	TGTGCCATCAGTGTAAGCGCAAGCGGGGGGGCCCAGAGCTCCTACAATGAGCAGTTCTTC
NA	many	TRBV20-1	TRBJ2-2	CSAVPRGAFGGELFF	TGCAGTGCTGTCCCCCGGGGGGCATTCGGCGGGGAGCTGTTTTTT
NA	NA	TRBV7-2	TRBJ1-2	CASTNRVRGYTF	TGTGCCAGCACCAACAGGGTTCGGGGCTACACCTTC
NA	few	TRBV19	TRBJ2-1	CASITAGEIRGNEQFF	TGTGCCAGTATCACCGCAGGGGAAATAAGGGGCAATGAGCAGTTCTTC
TRBD1	few	TRBV19	TRBJ1-5	CASSTGTGFNQPQHF	TGTGCCAGTAGTACCGGGACAGGCTTTAATCAGCCCCAGCATTTT
NA	few	TRBV12-3/TRBV12-4	TRBJ2-7	CASSRNGEQYF	TGTGCCAGCAGCAGGAACGGCGAGCAGTACTTC
TRBD1	few	TRBV7-2	TRBJ1-3	CASSPDRGEGGNTIYF	TGTGCCAGCAGCCCGGACAGGGGGGAAGGTGGAAACACCATATATTTT
TRBD1	NA	TRBV20-1	TRBJ2-1	CSATTGGAFDNEQFF	TGCAGTGCTACGACAGGGGGCGCTTTTGACAATGAGCAGTTCTTC
NA	NA	TRBV4-2	TRBJ2-3	CASSQDLYGGTDTQYF	TGTGCCAGCAGCCAAGATCTATACGGGGGCACAGATACGCAGTATTTT
NA	many	TRBV6-5	TRBJ2-3	CASSYSLSTRTDTQYF	TGTGCCAGCAGTTACTCCCTTAGTACCCGCACAGATACGCAGTATTTT
TRBD1	once	TRBV5-4	TRBJ1-4	CASSTQGGLLEKLFF	TGTGCCAGCAGCACCCAGGGGGGGCTTCTTGAAAAACTGTTTTTT